One and the same sample provided the 2 T cell receptor beta chains below, sequenced in a study of T cells after yellow fever vaccination. Each CDR3 protein is one row after TCRdb ran MiXCR on the 5' RACE reads. The data contain about 350,000 distinct CDR3 sequences, approximately 10% of them singletons. The source was PBMCs, collected on the day of the first yellow fever vaccination. The receptor source for this set is a man between 18 and 29 years old who received the YFV17D yellow fever vaccine.

The chain recombines TRBV5-1 with TRBJ1-2; tentatively, D is TRBD1 (6 bases). CDR1 and CDR2 (germline): SGHRS, YFSETQ. This CDR3 is 12 amino acids long. With 4 bases removed from V and 7 bases from J, the gap between germline ends came to 11 bases. The CDR3 DNA reads TGCGCCAGCAGCGGGGACATCGTTGGCTACACCTTC. Residues: CASSGDIVGYTF.

This clonotype was detected many times. The rearrangement links TRBV7-2 to TRBJ1-2, with D unresolved. V shed 5 bases and J shed 4 bases, with 8 bases lying between them. The CDR3 has 12 amino acids. Per the germline V gene, CDR1 is SGHTA and CDR2 is FQGNSA. The CDR3 region has the DNA TGTGCCAGCAGCCCGACCCCCTATGGCTACACCTTC. This translates into CASSPTPYGYTF.